Sequencing of this T cell receptor (beta chain) was carried out in a study of T cell changes during pregnancy in multiple sclerosis. Germline CDR1 and CDR2: GTSNPN and SVGIG (reference sequence). J was trimmed by 9 bases and V by 4 bases; bases with no gene match: 7. This CDR3 is 13 amino acids long. Sequencing used immunoSEQ multiplex PCR; TCRdb keeps in-frame clones, though not all of them. The repertoire holds some 63,000 clones, with 90% to 95% as singletons. This sequence joins TRBV30 and TRBJ2-1, with TRBD2 identical over 9 bases. The clonotype comes from a female donor with multiple sclerosis, enrolled in a pregnancy study. This sample comprised peripheral blood, obtained before pregnancy. Here the CDR3 reads CAWNRGGAGEQFF. The CDR3 DNA reads TGTGCCTGGAACCGCGGGGGGGCCGGTGAGCAGTTCTTC.